One sample yielded the 27 T cell receptor beta chains listed below, sequenced in a study of PD-1 blockade in classical Hodgkin lymphoma. Assay: immunoSEQ multiplex PCR; the TCRdb copy retains only in-frame clones and omits some. The repertoire holds 35,000 to 50,000 clones, around three fifths seen once, with more than 3% in the top ten. The time point is: cycle 4 day 1 (C4D1), after 6 weeks of nivolumab. Every patient was affected by relapse after autologous stem cell transplantation, while exposure to brentuximab vedotin was not uniform. The sequenced sample was peripheral blood mononuclear cells (PBMCs), obtained before the fourth cycle of nivolumab. These receptors were collected from a human donor with classical Hodgkin lymphoma.

The chain recombines TRBV19 with TRBJ2-1; D may be TRBD2 (6 bases). V lost 7 bases, J lost 1 base, and 11 bases lay in between. The CDR3 spans 14 residues. The germline CDR1 and CDR2 sequences are LNHDA and SQIVND (reference sequence). Here the CDR3 reads CASKWDSSYNEQFF. Written as DNA, the CDR3 is TGTGCCAGTAAGTGGGACTCTTCCTACAATGAGCAGTTCTTC.

The chain has TRBV25-1 and TRBJ2-1, with TRBD2 identical over 8 bases. The CDR3 loop spans 13 amino acids. Trimming removed 7 bases from V and 6 bases from J; junction bases left unmatched: 5. CDR1 is MGHDK, CDR2 SYGVNS, per germline. The CDR3 DNA sequence: TGTGCCAGCAAAGTGGCGGGAGGCAATGAGCAGTTCTTC. Translating gives CASKVAGGNEQFF.

This clone was observed a few times. The J gene is TRBJ1-1, the V gene TRBV19; D is ambiguous. Trimming removed 1 base from V and 1 base from J, with 7 bases in between. The germline V gene has CDR1 LNHDA and CDR2 SQIVND (reference sequence). CDR3 size: 14 residues. CDR3 sequence: CASSIVPANTEAFF. CDR3 bases: TGTGCCAGTAGTATAGTACCAGCGAACACTGAAGCTTTCTTT. The full variable domain, completed using reference TRBV19 and TRBJ1-1, is DGGITQSPKYLFRKEGQNVTLSCEQNLNHDAMYWYRQDPGQGLRLIYYSQIVNDFQKGDIAEGYSVSREKKESFPLTVTSAQKNPTAFYLCASSIVPANTEAFFGQGTRLTVV.

The J gene is TRBJ2-1, the V gene TRBV28, with 13 bases matching TRBD2. From germline, CDR1 is MDHEN and CDR2 SYDVKM. This CDR3 has 17 residues. J was trimmed by 5 bases and V by 6 bases; bases with no gene match: 10. The CDR3 loop reads CASSPQTSGGDDNEQFF. The CDR3, as DNA: TGTGCCAGCAGCCCTCAAACTAGCGGGGGGGACGACAATGAGCAGTTCTTC.

The chain is built from TRBV5-1 and TRBJ2-2; the D call may be TRBD1 or TRBD2 (5 bases each). The CDR3 has 18 amino acids. Germline CDR1 is SGHRS and CDR2 is YFSETQ. Trimming took 4 bases from V and 0 from J, leaving 19 bases between them. The CDR3 DNA reads TGCGCCAGCAGCCTGAGGGGCGACGGAGGATCGAACACCGGGGAGCTGTTTTTT. It codes for CASSLRGDGGSNTGELFF.

In this sample, this clone turned up a few times. This chain's CDR3 is CASSIGTEKGYTF. In DNA, the CDR3 is TGTGCCAGTAGTATAGGGACGGAGAAAGGCTACACCTTC. The V call is TRBV19, the J call TRBJ1-2; D is unclear. V was shortened by 1 base and J by 8 bases, with 11 bases between the two germline ends. CDR3 length: 13 residues. CDR1 and CDR2 from the germline V gene are LNHDA and SQIVND (reference sequence). The full variable domain, with the rest looked up from reference TRBV19 and TRBJ1-2, is DGGITQSPKYLFRKEGQNVTLSCEQNLNHDAMYWYRQDPGQGLRLIYYSQIVNDFQKGDIAEGYSVSREKKESFPLTVTSAQKNPTAFYLCASSIGTEKGYTFGSGTRLTVV.

This clone appeared a few times. V usage is TRBV19 and J usage is TRBJ2-5; 7 nucleotides line up with TRBD1. The CDR3 length is 16 residues. J gave up 1 base and V 1 base, and 6 bases lay outside the gene matches. Germline V gives CDR1 LNHDA, CDR2 SQIVND (reference sequence). Here the CDR3 reads CASSIGGQGVQETQYF. The DNA of the CDR3 is TGTGCCAGTAGTATAGGAGGGCAGGGGGTCCAAGAGACCCAGTACTTC.

The V gene is TRBV5-5, the J gene TRBJ1-2; D remains ambiguous. From germline, CDR1 is SGHKS and CDR2 YYEKEE (reference sequence). Trimming removed 0 bases from V and 1 base from J, with 10 bases in between. The CDR3 covers 15 residues. Here the CDR3 DNA reads TGTGCCAGCAGCTTGGTCGGGCGAGGTAACTATGGCTACACCTTC. Protein: CASSLVGRGNYGYTF.

The V call is TRBV15, the J call TRBJ2-5, with 7 nucleotides matching TRBD2. CDR1 LNHNV and CDR2 YYDKDF come from the germline V gene (reference sequence). V was clipped by 5 bases and J by 4 bases; unmatched bases: 10. CDR3 length: 15 amino acids. The CDR3 DNA sequence: TGTGCCACCAGCGGCCGGACTAGTGACATAGAGACCCAGTACTTC. It is translated as CATSGRTSDIETQYF.

The chain combines TRBV28 with TRBJ1-6; a possible D gene is TRBD1 (6 bases). The CDR3 sequence is 15 residues long. CDR1 and CDR2 from the germline V gene are MDHEN and SYDVKM. Trimming left V 8 bases short and J 7 bases short, with 18 bases between. CDR3 residues: CASSAGTLSNSPLHF. The CDR3 DNA reads as TGTGCCAGCTCCGCAGGGACACTGTCAAATTCACCCCTCCACTTT.

This rearrangement joins TRBV28 to TRBJ2-3; 7 nucleotides match TRBD2. V gave up 5 bases and J gave up 2 bases; unmatched junction bases: 13. Germline values: CDR1 MDHEN, CDR2 SYDVKM. The CDR3 runs 17 residues. CDR3 residues: CASSPRAGEGLTDTQYF. The CDR3 DNA is TGTGCCAGCAGTCCCCGGGCGGGGGAAGGCCTCACAGATACGCAGTATTTT.

CDR3 in amino acids: CASSPRLGGYNQPQHF. The CDR3 region has the DNA TGTGCCAGCAGTCCCCGTTTGGGGGGGTACAATCAGCCCCAGCATTTT. V usage is TRBV28 and J usage is TRBJ1-5; possibly TRBD1 for D (5 bases). CDR1 MDHEN and CDR2 SYDVKM come from the germline V gene. V lost 5 bases to trimming and J lost 3 bases, with 17 bases between them. The CDR3 is made up of 16 amino acids. The complete variable domain, with remaining parts taken from reference TRBV28 and TRBJ1-5, reads DVKVTQSSRYLVKRTGEKVFLECVQDMDHENMFWYRQDPGLGLRLIYFSYDVKMKEKGDIPEGYSVSREKKERFSLILESASTNQTSMYLCASSPRLGGYNQPQHFGDGTRLSIL.

This clone has only a few counts. This chain links TRBV7-2 with TRBJ1-5; 10 positions agree with TRBD1. The CDR3 is 16 amino acids. J gave up 2 bases and V 0 bases, and 1 base lay outside the gene matches. Germline V gene lookup returns CDR1 SGHTA and CDR2 FQGNSA. In DNA, the CDR3 is TGTGCCAGCAGCTTAGCTGGGACAGGGGGCAATCAGCCCCAGCATTTT. It specifies CASSLAGTGGNQPQHF.

The rearrangement uses TRBV19 and TRBJ1-2; a possible D gene is TRBD1 (5 bases). Trimming took off 5 bases at V and 5 bases at J, with 18 bases between the two ends. Germline V gene lookup returns CDR1 LNHDA and CDR2 SQIVND (reference sequence). The CDR3 runs 15 residues. CDR3 nucleotide sequence: TGTGCCAGTAGTCCCCCTGGGGGGACTCGATATGGCTACACCTTC. Its protein product is CASSPPGGTRYGYTF.

This chain links TRBV19 with TRBJ2-7; the match to TRBD1 covers 9 bases. CDR1 is LNHDA, CDR2 SQIVND, per germline (reference sequence). The V gene end was trimmed by 5 bases and the J gene end by 4 bases; junction bases not matched to a gene: 9. The CDR3 runs 15 residues. The CDR3 sequence: CASSFRTGESYEQYF. CDR3 in DNA: TGTGCCAGTAGTTTCAGGACAGGGGAGTCTTACGAGCAGTACTTC.

The chain uses TRBV6-8 and TRBJ2-3; 8 bases map to TRBD2. The CDR3 loop spans 17 amino acids. J lost 3 bases, V lost 5 bases, and 13 bases had no gene match. The germline V gene has CDR1 MNHGY and CDR2 SAAAGT. The CDR3 region is CASSIPLRLALTDTQYF. The CDR3 DNA is TGTGCCAGCAGTATCCCCCTCCGACTAGCGCTTACAGATACGCAGTATTTT.

This clone has a handful of counts. The rearrangement links TRBV7-2 to TRBJ2-7; D is perhaps TRBD1 (6 bases). The CDR3 contains 13 residues. Germline V lookup: CDR1 SGHTA, CDR2 FQGNSA. Between the trimmed V and J ends, which lost 6 bases and 2 bases, there was a span of 11 bases. CDR3 region: CASSHTGTYEQYF. CDR3 nucleotide sequence: TGTGCCAGCAGTCACACAGGGACCTACGAGCAGTACTTC.

The chain couples TRBV12-2 to TRBJ1-5; the table assigns TRBD1, which was not confirmed against the DNA. TRBV12-2 is classified as a pseudogene. The CDR3 runs to 14 residues. The CDR3 DNA follows: TGTGCAAGTCGCCTATCACAGTCGAATCAGCCCCAGCATTTT. Translation: CASRLSQSNQPQHF.

The chain has TRBV9 and TRBJ2-3; tentatively, D is TRBD1 or TRBD2 (5 bases each). The CDR3 extends over 14 amino acids. The V gene's germline CDR1 is SGDLS and CDR2 YYNGEE. V shed 2 bases and J shed 3 bases, with 10 bases lying between them. The CDR3 DNA follows: TGTGCCAGCAGCGTGGGACCATCGACAGATACGCAGTATTTT. This codes for CASSVGPSTDTQYF.

This clone is medium-sized by share. The V and J genes are TRBV4-1 and TRBJ1-6; TRBD1 is a possible D gene (5 bases). The CDR3 covers 14 residues. The V and J ends lost 0 bases and 9 bases respectively, with 9 bases between them. Germline CDR1 is MGHRA and CDR2 is YSYEKL. The DNA of the CDR3 is TGCGCCAGCAGCCAAGACAGGGTTACTTCACCCCTCCACTTT. It translates to CASSQDRVTSPLHF.

The chain recombines TRBV19 with TRBJ2-7; D is uncertain. Germline assignment: CDR1 LNHDA and CDR2 SQIVND (reference sequence). The length of the CDR3 is 12 residues. Between the trimmed V and J ends, which lost 6 bases and 2 bases, there was a span of 8 bases. The CDR3 coding sequence is TGTGCCAGTAGGGATTCGACCTACGAGCAGTACTTC. This codes for CASRDSTYEQYF.

The gene calls are TRBV19 and TRBJ2-2; 8 positions agree with TRBD2. J lost 3 bases, V lost 3 bases, and 0 bases had no gene match. The CDR3 covers 14 residues. Germline CDR1 is LNHDA and CDR2 is SQIVND (reference sequence). The CDR3 here is CASSIGGDTGELFF. The CDR3 DNA sequence: TGTGCCAGTAGTATCGGGGGGGACACCGGGGAGCTGTTTTTT.

CDR3 region: CASSLNGGMQTQYF. The CDR3 bases are TGTGCCAGCAGCTTGAATGGCGGGATGCAGACCCAGTACTTC. This chain links TRBV7-2 with TRBJ2-5; the D gene is possibly TRBD2 (6 bases). V gave up 3 bases and J gave up 6 bases, with 14 bases separating them. The germline V gene has CDR1 SGHTA and CDR2 FQGNSA. This CDR3 is built from 14 residues.

This clone was detected only once. The rearrangement joins TRBV6-5 to TRBJ2-7; D possibly matches TRBD1 or TRBD2 (6 bases each). Deletions cut 3 bases from V and 4 bases from J, with 10 bases between. The CDR3 is 13 residues long. Germline assignment: CDR1 MNHEY and CDR2 SVGAGI. The CDR3 spells CASSYGGRYEQYF. The CDR3 DNA reads TGTGCCAGCAGTTATGGGGGGCGATACGAGCAGTACTTC.

Relative to its sample, this clone is medium-sized. V and J are TRBV28 and TRBJ2-7, with D perhaps given as TRBD1 or TRBD2 (5 bases each). In germline, CDR1 is MDHEN, CDR2 SYDVKM. Trimming took 7 bases from V and 2 from J, leaving 12 bases between them. This CDR3 region has 13 residues. In DNA form, the CDR3 reads TGTGCCAGCACCAATGGGGGAACCTACGAGCAGTACTTC. Encoded protein: CASTNGGTYEQYF.

The DNA for the CDR3 is TGTGCCAGAAGCGGAGGGACAGGGGGTAACAATGAGCAGTTCTTC. Its translation is CARSGGTGGNNEQFF. This chain joins TRBV7-5 and TRBJ2-1; no DNA check was done on the table's D call, TRBD1. TRBV7-5 is recorded as a pseudogene. The CDR3 covers 15 residues.

This clone was found a few times. The chain joins TRBV28 to TRBJ1-2, with D uncertain. Between the trimmed V and J ends, which lost 3 bases and 5 bases, there was a span of 10 bases. Germline loops: CDR1 MDHEN, CDR2 SYDVKM. The CDR3 has 13 residues. The CDR3 coding sequence is TGTGCCAGCAGTTTGGCCGATCAATATGGCTACACCTTC. This translates into CASSLADQYGYTF.